Below, 9 T cell receptor beta chains from the same sample are listed, as sequenced in a study of blood T cell repertoires in COVID-19. Assay: immunoSEQ multiplex PCR; the TCRdb copy retains only in-frame clones and omits some. The repertoire holds 160,000 or so clones, with roughly 82% as singletons. Sequencing was performed on peripheral blood. The source is a woman between 65 and 79 years old with acute or convalescent COVID-19.

The sample holds one count of this clone. The chain links TRBV11-2 to TRBJ1-1; 8 bases align to TRBD1. The CDR3 is 16 amino acids. V dropped 5 bases and J dropped 0; count of bases not matched to a gene: 8. Germline assignment: CDR1 SGHAT and CDR2 FQNNGV. The CDR3 loop reads CASSPDRGFMNTEAFF. The CDR3 DNA follows: TGTGCCAGCAGCCCCGACAGGGGCTTCATGAACACTGAAGCTTTCTTT.

V gene TRBV4-1 combines with J gene TRBJ1-1; no firm D call. Germline assignment: CDR1 MGHRA and CDR2 YSYEKL. The CDR3 loop spans 15 amino acids. V shed 0 bases and J shed 1 base, with 9 bases lying between them. CDR3 protein: CASSQDQQWNTEAFF. CDR3 sequence (DNA): TGCGCCAGCAGCCAAGACCAACAGTGGAACACTGAAGCTTTCTTT.

This clone occurred a few times. J is TRBJ1-6 and V is TRBV6-5, with D unclear. CDR1 is MNHEY and CDR2 is SVGAGI in the germline V gene. Trimming shortened V by 2 bases and J by 7 bases, and 6 bases separated the two germline ends. The CDR3 is 13 amino acids. CDR3: CASSYGANSPLHF. In DNA, the CDR3 is TGTGCCAGCAGTTACGGAGCGAATTCACCCCTCCACTTT.

As DNA, the CDR3 is TGTGCCAGTAGCCCTGACAGGAACAATCAGCCCCAGCATTTT. As protein: CASSPDRNNQPQHF. The chain links TRBV19 to TRBJ1-5; possibly TRBD1 for D (6 bases). CDR1 and CDR2 (germline): LNHDA, SQIVND (reference sequence). The CDR3 length is 14 residues. V lost 6 bases and J 3 bases, leaving 12 bases between the germline ends. Combining the CDR3 with reference TRBV19 and TRBJ1-5 gives the whole variable domain DGGITQSPKYLFRKEGQNVTLSCEQNLNHDAMYWYRQDPGQGLRLIYYSQIVNDFQKGDIAEGYSVSREKKESFPLTVTSAQKNPTAFYLCASSPDRNNQPQHFGDGTRLSIL.

The V and J genes are TRBV7-9 and TRBJ2-1; 13 bases align to TRBD2. The CDR3 has 15 residues. Trimming took 5 bases from V and 7 from J; bases not matched to a gene: 5. Germline V gene data show CDR1 as SEHNR and CDR2 as FQNEAQ (reference sequence). The CDR3, as DNA: TGTGCCAGCAGCCCTCGGACTAGCGGGGGAAATGAGCAGTTCTTC. Protein: CASSPRTSGGNEQFF. Full variable domain (remainder filled in from reference TRBV7-9 and TRBJ2-1): DTGVSQNPRHKITKRGQNVTFRCDPISEHNRLYWYRQTLGQGPEFLTYFQNEAQLEKSRLLSDRFSAERPKGSFSTLEIQRTEQGDSAMYLCASSPRTSGGNEQFFGPGTRLTVL.

This clone was seen a handful of times. The chain links TRBV6-6 to TRBJ2-7; D is undetermined. Germline V gene data show CDR1 as MNHNY and CDR2 as SVGAGI (reference sequence). The CDR3 loop spans 11 amino acids. V dropped 6 bases and J dropped 6 bases, with 9 bases sitting between them. This CDR3 is CASSPTVEQYF. Written as DNA, the CDR3 is TGTGCCAGCAGCCCGACTGTCGAGCAGTACTTC.

The V gene is TRBV7-2, the J gene TRBJ2-1, with unresolved D. Germline CDR1 and CDR2: SGHTA and FQGNSA. CDR3 size: 14 residues. V lost 6 bases and J 8 bases, leaving 17 bases between the germline ends. CDR3 region: CASRLTLGGYEQFF. The CDR3 DNA reads as TGTGCCAGCAGACTCACGCTAGGCGGATATGAGCAGTTCTTC.

The chain uses TRBV19 and TRBJ2-1, with D perhaps TRBD2 (5 bases). The ends were cut back, 3 bases at V and 7 bases at J, with 13 bases in the middle. CDR3 length: 14 residues. Per germline, CDR1 LNHDA and CDR2 SQIVND (reference sequence). CDR3: CASSISSWENEQFF. CDR3 DNA sequence: TGTGCCAGTAGTATTAGCAGTTGGGAGAATGAGCAGTTCTTC.

The chain uses TRBV15 and TRBJ1-4; TRBD1 matches 8 bases. CDR3 length: 15 amino acids. Germline values: CDR1 LNHNV, CDR2 YYDKDF (reference sequence). Trimming at V came to 3 bases and at J to 4 bases, leaving 4 bases not matched to a gene. The CDR3 DNA reads TGTGCCACCAGCAGTTTGGGACAGGTTAATGAAAAACTGTTTTTT. Residues: CATSSLGQVNEKLFF.